The rows below give T cell receptor beta chains drawn from one sample of a study of cytomegalovirus exposure and HLA in healthy donors. Using immunoSEQ multiplex PCR, the repertoire was profiled, and TCRdb retains in-frame clones only, with some absent. The data hold under 150,000 clones, with around 73% observed a single time. Sequenced material: PBMCs. These receptor sequences come from a human donor in good health. Each CDR3 is given with its conserved first and last residue. D genes are given only for firm matches. Expanded clones are given a class, and other clones once, few, many or no size at all.

abundance: NA
j_gene: TRBJ2-3
d_gene: NA
v_gene: TRBV7-6
CDR3aa: CASSLGLTDTQYF
CDR3nt: TGTGCCAGCAGCTTAGGACTGACAGATACGCAGTATTTT

abundance: NA
j_gene: TRBJ2-3
d_gene: TRBD1
v_gene: TRBV2
CDR3aa: CASSRTGAGDTQYF
CDR3nt: TGTGCCAGCAGCCGGACAGGGGCGGGAGATACGCAGTATTTT

abundance: NA
j_gene: TRBJ2-3
d_gene: TRBD2
v_gene: TRBV19
CDR3aa: CASSTRSGTSSPDTQYF
CDR3nt: TGTGCCAGTAGTACCCGCTCAGGGACTAGCAGCCCAGATACGCAGTATTTT

abundance: NA
j_gene: TRBJ1-1
d_gene: TRBD1
v_gene: TRBV28
CDR3aa: CATGTGGGITEAFF
CDR3nt: TGTGCCACCGGGACAGGGGGCGGAATCACTGAAGCTTTCTTT

abundance: NA
j_gene: TRBJ2-6
d_gene: TRBD1
v_gene: TRBV5-1
CDR3aa: CASSLLGQGLKVGANVLTF
CDR3nt: TGCGCCAGCAGCTTGTTGGGACAGGGACTTAAGGTGGGGGCCAACGTCCTGACTTTC

abundance: NA
j_gene: TRBJ2-1
d_gene: NA
v_gene: TRBV18
CDR3aa: CASSPIAQRNEQFF
CDR3nt: TGTGCCAGCTCACCAATAGCTCAGCGGAATGAGCAGTTCTTC

abundance: NA
j_gene: TRBJ1-5
d_gene: TRBD1
v_gene: TRBV6-6
CDR3aa: CASSRPSGQGGQPQHF
CDR3nt: TGTGCCAGCAGCCGACCCTCGGGACAGGGAGGTCAGCCCCAGCATTTT

abundance: NA
j_gene: TRBJ2-1
d_gene: TRBD2
v_gene: TRBV7-8
CDR3aa: CASSTPLAGGNNEQFF
CDR3nt: TGTGCCAGCAGCACCCCCCTAGCGGGGGGGAACAATGAGCAGTTCTTC

abundance: NA
j_gene: TRBJ2-2
d_gene: TRBD2
v_gene: TRBV5-4
CDR3aa: CASSGGGAHTGELFF
CDR3nt: TGTGCCAGCAGCGGCGGGGGGGCCCACACCGGGGAGCTGTTTTTT

abundance: NA
j_gene: TRBJ1-4
d_gene: TRBD1
v_gene: TRBV7-2
CDR3aa: CASSRTGDEKLFF
CDR3nt: TGTGCCAGCAGCCGGACAGGGGATGAAAAACTGTTTTTT

abundance: NA
j_gene: TRBJ1-4
d_gene: NA
v_gene: TRBV5-1
CDR3aa: CASKAGAGLNEKLFF
CDR3nt: TGCGCCAGCAAGGCTGGGGCAGGTCTTAATGAAAAACTGTTTTTT

abundance: few
j_gene: TRBJ2-7
d_gene: NA
v_gene: TRBV9
CDR3aa: CASSGGLVSYEQYF
CDR3nt: TGTGCCAGCAGCGGTGGACTGGTCTCCTACGAGCAGTACTTC

abundance: NA
j_gene: TRBJ2-3
d_gene: NA
v_gene: TRBV9
CDR3aa: CASSLQGLATDTQYF
CDR3nt: TGTGCCAGCAGCCTCCAGGGACTGGCAACAGATACGCAGTATTTT

abundance: few
j_gene: TRBJ1-1
d_gene: NA
v_gene: TRBV10-3
CDR3aa: CAISVHNTEAFF
CDR3nt: TGTGCCATCAGTGTACATAACACTGAAGCTTTCTTT

abundance: NA
j_gene: TRBJ2-1
d_gene: TRBD2
v_gene: TRBV4-2
CDR3aa: CASSRAGTSGEDEQFF
CDR3nt: TGTGCCAGCAGCAGGGCCGGGACTAGCGGGGAGGATGAGCAGTTCTTC

abundance: NA
j_gene: TRBJ2-5
d_gene: TRBD2
v_gene: TRBV5-6
CDR3aa: CASSGRLAGGPETQYF
CDR3nt: TGTGCCAGCAGCGGACGACTAGCGGGGGGGCCGGAGACCCAGTACTTC

abundance: NA
j_gene: TRBJ1-5
d_gene: NA
v_gene: TRBV19
CDR3aa: CASSMTEDQPQHF
CDR3nt: TGTGCCAGTAGTATGACAGAAGATCAGCCCCAGCATTTT

abundance: NA
j_gene: TRBJ2-1
d_gene: TRBD2
v_gene: TRBV9
CDR3aa: CASSVTSAYNEQFF
CDR3nt: TGTGCCAGCAGCGTAACTAGCGCCTACAATGAGCAGTTCTTC

abundance: NA
j_gene: TRBJ2-6
d_gene: NA
v_gene: TRBV30
CDR3aa: CAWSVQANVLTF
CDR3nt: TGTGCCTGGAGTGTACAGGCCAACGTCCTGACTTTC

abundance: NA
j_gene: TRBJ2-6
d_gene: NA
v_gene: TRBV7-9
CDR3aa: CSSSLGGRGTSGANVLTF
CDR3nt: TGTTCCAGCAGCTTAGGGGGTCGGGGGACCTCTGGGGCCAACGTCCTGACTTTC

abundance: NA
j_gene: TRBJ1-2
d_gene: TRBD1
v_gene: TRBV7-9
CDR3aa: CSSSLDGQGASHYGYTF
CDR3nt: TGTTCCAGCAGCTTAGATGGACAGGGGGCCTCTCACTATGGCTACACCTTC

abundance: NA
j_gene: TRBJ2-1
d_gene: NA
v_gene: TRBV2
CDR3aa: CASRTSTKHYNEQFF
CDR3nt: TGTGCCAGCAGGACATCTACCAAACACTACAATGAGCAGTTCTTC

abundance: few
j_gene: TRBJ2-5
d_gene: TRBD1
v_gene: TRBV6-4
CDR3aa: CASRDRVVRETQYF
CDR3nt: TGTGCCAGCCGGGACAGGGTCGTTCGGGAGACCCAGTACTTC

abundance: NA
j_gene: TRBJ2-7
d_gene: NA
v_gene: TRBV4-2
CDR3aa: CASSQDRVAASYEQYF
CDR3nt: TGTGCCAGCAGCCAAGATCGGGTAGCGGCCTCCTACGAGCAGTACTTC

abundance: NA
j_gene: TRBJ1-6
d_gene: NA
v_gene: TRBV2
CDR3aa: CASVGEPPLHF
CDR3nt: TGTGCCAGCGTCGGGGAACCACCCCTCCACTTT

abundance: once
j_gene: TRBJ2-7
d_gene: TRBD2
v_gene: TRBV7-9
CDR3aa: CASSLGGVSGTSYEQYF
CDR3nt: TGTGCCAGCAGCTTAGGGGGGGTCAGCGGGACCTCCTACGAGCAGTACTTC

abundance: NA
j_gene: TRBJ1-5
d_gene: NA
v_gene: TRBV27
CDR3aa: CASGPGVGSNQPQHF
CDR3nt: TGTGCCAGCGGTCCAGGGGTGGGGAGCAATCAGCCCCAGCATTTT

abundance: NA
j_gene: TRBJ2-7
d_gene: TRBD1
v_gene: TRBV7-2
CDR3aa: CASSSPTGDPYEQYF
CDR3nt: TGTGCCAGCAGCTCACCGACAGGGGACCCCTACGAGCAGTACTTC

abundance: NA
j_gene: TRBJ2-3
d_gene: TRBD2
v_gene: TRBV5-4
CDR3aa: CASSLAWTSRMRDTQYF
CDR3nt: TGTGCCAGCAGCTTGGCGTGGACTAGTCGAATGAGGGATACGCAGTATTTT

abundance: NA
j_gene: TRBJ2-5
d_gene: NA
v_gene: TRBV12-5
CDR3aa: CARIGGKKTQYF
CDR3nt: TGTGCTAGAATTGGGGGGAAGAAGACCCAGTACTTC

abundance: NA
j_gene: TRBJ2-2
d_gene: NA
v_gene: TRBV4-2
CDR3aa: CASSQDHTGANTGELFF
CDR3nt: TGTGCCAGCAGCCAAGATCACACGGGGGCGAACACCGGGGAGCTGTTTTTT

abundance: NA
j_gene: TRBJ2-1
d_gene: TRBD2
v_gene: TRBV11-2
CDR3aa: CASSLGTSGRFGEQFF
CDR3nt: TGTGCCAGCAGCTTAGGAACTAGCGGGAGGTTTGGTGAGCAGTTCTTC

abundance: NA
j_gene: TRBJ1-5
d_gene: TRBD1
v_gene: TRBV7-9
CDR3aa: CASSPTGGSQPQHF
CDR3nt: TGTGCCAGCAGCCCGACAGGGGGGAGTCAGCCCCAGCATTTT

abundance: NA
j_gene: TRBJ2-1
d_gene: NA
v_gene: TRBV5-1
CDR3aa: CASSPIGGNEQFF
CDR3nt: TGCGCCAGCAGCCCGATCGGGGGCAATGAGCAGTTCTTC

abundance: NA
j_gene: TRBJ2-2
d_gene: NA
v_gene: TRBV7-2
CDR3aa: CASSLRVDRMAGELFF
CDR3nt: TGTGCCAGCAGCTTGAGGGTAGACAGGATGGCCGGGGAGCTGTTTTTT

abundance: few
j_gene: TRBJ1-5
d_gene: NA
v_gene: TRBV28
CDR3aa: CASSLFGGLPNQPQHF
CDR3nt: TGTGCCAGCAGTTTATTCGGGGGGCTCCCCAATCAGCCCCAGCATTTT

abundance: once
j_gene: TRBJ1-4
d_gene: TRBD1
v_gene: TRBV5-6
CDR3aa: CASSPPGQVNEKLFF
CDR3nt: TGTGCCAGCAGCCCACCGGGACAGGTGAATGAAAAACTGTTTTTT

abundance: NA
j_gene: TRBJ1-5
d_gene: NA
v_gene: TRBV28
CDR3aa: CASSPEGGSGEPQHF
CDR3nt: TGTGCCAGCAGTCCGGAAGGGGGTTCCGGTGAGCCCCAGCATTTT

abundance: NA
j_gene: TRBJ2-2
d_gene: TRBD1
v_gene: TRBV6-6
CDR3aa: CASRDRGPTGELFF
CDR3nt: TGTGCCAGCAGGGACAGGGGACCCACCGGGGAGCTGTTTTTT

abundance: few
j_gene: TRBJ2-3
d_gene: NA
v_gene: TRBV28
CDR3aa: CASSFSQAGPDTQYF
CDR3nt: TGTGCCAGCAGTTTTTCCCAGGCAGGGCCAGATACGCAGTATTTT

abundance: NA
j_gene: TRBJ1-5
d_gene: NA
v_gene: TRBV12-2
CDR3aa: CASRLGRTDNQPQHF
CDR3nt: TGTGCAAGTCGCCTGGGTAGGACAGACAATCAGCCCCAGCATTTT

abundance: NA
j_gene: TRBJ2-6
d_gene: NA
v_gene: TRBV11-2
CDR3aa: CASSHPRGSLRSGANVLTF
CDR3nt: TGTGCCAGCAGCCACCCTCGGGGGTCCCTTCGCTCTGGGGCCAACGTCCTGACTTTC

abundance: NA
j_gene: TRBJ2-3
d_gene: TRBD1
v_gene: TRBV4-3
CDR3aa: CASSQEPTGDPSTDTQYF
CDR3nt: TGCGCCAGCAGCCAAGAGCCCACAGGGGACCCTAGCACAGATACGCAGTATTTT

abundance: NA
j_gene: TRBJ1-2
d_gene: NA
v_gene: TRBV28
CDR3aa: CASSPAGRGYTF
CDR3nt: TGTGCCAGCAGTCCGGCAGGGCGGGGCTACACCTTC

abundance: NA
j_gene: TRBJ2-2
d_gene: NA
v_gene: TRBV2
CDR3aa: CASSSGVQVTGELFF
CDR3nt: TGTGCCAGCAGTTCAGGGGTGCAGGTCACCGGGGAGCTGTTTTTT

abundance: NA
j_gene: TRBJ2-7
d_gene: TRBD1
v_gene: TRBV13
CDR3aa: CASSLVGTGKYEQYF
CDR3nt: TGTGCCAGCAGCTTAGTTGGGACAGGGAAATACGAGCAGTACTTC

abundance: many
j_gene: TRBJ1-4
d_gene: TRBD1
v_gene: TRBV5-6
CDR3aa: CASSFWGDDRVNEKLFF
CDR3nt: TGTGCCAGCAGCTTTTGGGGAGACGACAGGGTCAATGAAAAACTGTTTTTT

abundance: NA
j_gene: TRBJ2-3
d_gene: TRBD2
v_gene: TRBV11-3
CDR3aa: CASSFGGDTDTQYF
CDR3nt: TGTGCCAGCAGCTTCGGGGGGGACACAGATACGCAGTATTTT

abundance: few
j_gene: TRBJ2-5
d_gene: TRBD2
v_gene: TRBV5-4
CDR3aa: CASSTGLAGGPISETQYF
CDR3nt: TGTGCCAGCAGCACGGGACTAGCGGGGGGGCCGATCTCAGAGACCCAGTACTTC

abundance: few
j_gene: TRBJ1-2
d_gene: NA
v_gene: TRBV5-8
CDR3aa: CASSLDTGHNYGYTF
CDR3nt: TGTGCCAGCAGCTTGGATACAGGGCATAACTATGGCTACACCTTC

abundance: NA
j_gene: TRBJ2-7
d_gene: NA
v_gene: TRBV19
CDR3aa: CASSTDISYEQYF
CDR3nt: TGTGCCAGTAGTACCGACATCTCCTACGAGCAGTACTTC

abundance: few
j_gene: TRBJ2-7
d_gene: NA
v_gene: TRBV9
CDR3aa: CASSVEGLAGYEQYF
CDR3nt: TGTGCCAGCAGCGTAGAGGGTCTAGCTGGTTACGAGCAGTACTTC

abundance: NA
j_gene: TRBJ2-7
d_gene: TRBD1
v_gene: TRBV5-1
CDR3aa: CACRTGGSEQYF
CDR3nt: TGCGCCTGCAGGACAGGGGGCAGCGAGCAGTACTTC

abundance: NA
j_gene: TRBJ2-7
d_gene: TRBD2
v_gene: TRBV7-7
CDR3aa: CASSLSLAVPWQYF
CDR3nt: TGTGCCAGCAGCTTAAGTCTAGCGGTCCCTTGGCAGTACTTC

abundance: NA
j_gene: TRBJ1-1
d_gene: NA
v_gene: TRBV7-9
CDR3aa: CSSSFGAGGRGAEAFF
CDR3nt: TGTTCCAGCAGCTTTGGAGCGGGGGGGAGGGGGGCTGAAGCTTTCTTT

abundance: few
j_gene: TRBJ2-1
d_gene: TRBD2
v_gene: TRBV11-2
CDR3aa: CASSFRGRADNEQFF
CDR3nt: TGTGCCAGCAGCTTCCGGGGGAGGGCGGACAATGAGCAGTTCTTC